Below, 6 T cell receptor beta chains from the same sample are listed, as sequenced in a study of metastatic and nonmetastatic thyroid tumors. Until they underwent thyroid surgery, no patient had received any treatment. TCRdb re-analyzed the PCR reads through MiXCR. The data contain tens of thousands of clones, around 13% of them singletons. The sequenced sample consisted of tumor tissue. These receptors were taken from a female donor with papillary thyroid cancer or a benign thyroid nodule (not recorded which). Some clones in this sample may be carry-over from other donors' samples.

As to this clone: A much larger clone differs from this one at a single base, so this may be a read error. The same CDR3 is also encoded by other DNA sequences in this sample. This chain joins TRBV18 and TRBJ1-4, with D perhaps matching TRBD1 (5 bases). The CDR3 is made up of 19 amino acids. Germline CDR1 reads KGHSH; CDR2 reads LQKENI. The CDR3 DNA reads as TGCGCCAGCTCACCCCAGGGAGGGAAGGGAGCTGCAACTAATGAAAAACTGTTTTTT. Its translation is CASSPQGGKGAATNEKLFF.

This clone was seen more than once but under ten times. This rearrangement joins TRBV2 to TRBJ2-7; the D call may be TRBD1 or TRBD2 (6 bases each). CDR1 is SNHLY and CDR2 is FYNNEI in the germline V gene. This CDR3 is built from 15 residues. Between the trimmed V and J ends, which lost 7 bases and 0 bases, there was a span of 16 bases. As DNA, the CDR3 is TGTGCCAGCATGAGGGGGAGGACTTACTCCTACGAGCAGTACTTC. This sequence encodes CASMRGRTYSYEQYF.

The chain combines TRBV11-2 with TRBJ2-7; D may be TRBD2 (6 bases). V shed 6 bases and J shed 3 bases, with 21 bases lying between them. Per germline, CDR1 SGHAT and CDR2 FQNNGV. CDR3 length equals 16 residues. DNA of the CDR3: TGTGCCAGCAGTCCTCGTGGAGGGCGGGGATACTACGAGCAGTACTTC. As protein: CASSPRGGRGYYEQYF.

This clone was observed at least ten times. The chain links TRBV20-1 to TRBJ1-1, with a tentative D call TRBD1 (6 bases). Looked up from germline, CDR1 is DFQATT and CDR2 is SNEGSKA (reference sequence). The CDR3 is 14 residues long. V lost 0 bases and J lost 4, with 12 bases in between. CDR3 bases: TGCAGTGCTAGAGATTGGGAGGGGGGCACTGAAGCTTTCTTT. Its protein is CSARDWEGGTEAFF.

The rearrangement joins TRBV14 to TRBJ1-3; D is undetermined. Germline loops: CDR1 SGHDN, CDR2 FVKESK. V dropped 4 bases and J dropped 0 bases, with 10 bases sitting between them. The CDR3 is 15 residues long. The CDR3 coding sequence is TGTGCCAGCAGCCCGGGATTAGACTCTGGAAACACCATATATTTT. This codes for CASSPGLDSGNTIYF. Full variable domain (remainder filled in from reference TRBV14 and TRBJ1-3): EAGVTQFPSHSVIEKGQTVTLRCDPISGHDNLYWYRRVMGKEIKFLLHFVKESKQDESGMPNNRFLAERTGGTYSTLKVQPAELEDSGVYFCASSPGLDSGNTIYFGEGSWLTVV.

Comment on this clone: This may be a read error: a much more frequent sequence differs by one nucleotide. The sample carries other DNA sequences with the same CDR3. The CDR3 sequence is CASGLAIAGTETQYF. In DNA form, the CDR3 reads TGTGCTAGTGGTTTGGCAATAGCGGGGACAGAGACACAGTACTTC. The genes are TRBV12-5 and TRBJ2-5, with a tentative D call TRBD2 (8 bases). Germline V gene lookup returns CDR1 LGHNT and CDR2 FRNRAP. This CDR3 comprises 15 residues. The entire variable domain, with the rest obtained from reference TRBV12-5 and TRBJ2-5, is as follows: DARVTQTPRHKVTEMGQEVTMRCQPILGHNTVFWYRQTMMQGLELLAYFRNRAPLDDSGMPKDRFSAEMPDATLATLKIQPSEPRDSAVYFCASGLAIAGTETQYFGPGTRLLVL.